This T cell receptor (beta chain) originates from a study of CD8 T cells in ankylosing spondylitis. Broader study findings: Prior work had noted some motif variants in reactive arthritis blood and synovial fluid. Clones linked with disease were CD8+ and fairly uncommon in the peripheral blood. Eight highly homologous variants made up a TCR beta motif, and this motif appeared characteristic of ankylosing spondylitis blood.

Trimming shortened V by 7 bases and J by 4 bases, and 20 bases separated the two germline ends. Germline CDR1 reads SGHTA; CDR2 reads FQGNSA. The CDR3 is 16 amino acids. Quantitative 5'-RACE with molecular barcodes generated TCR beta libraries. TCRdb re-derived calls from the 5' RACE reads in MiXCR, one entry per CDR3 protein. The sample lists about 390,000 distinct CDR3 sequences; more than 20% were seen once. This clonotype was counted between two and nine times. Its antigen is still unknown. The TCR was taken from a male donor with ankylosing spondylitis. Sequencing was done on a sample of blood, either unsorted or a sorted T cell fraction (not recorded which). The chain recombines TRBV7-2 with TRBJ2-1, with D possibly being TRBD1 (6 bases). As DNA, the CDR3 is TGTGCCAGCAACTCACTAGGGGGTTTCCTTTACAATGAGCAGTTCTTC. This encodes CASNSLGGFLYNEQFF.